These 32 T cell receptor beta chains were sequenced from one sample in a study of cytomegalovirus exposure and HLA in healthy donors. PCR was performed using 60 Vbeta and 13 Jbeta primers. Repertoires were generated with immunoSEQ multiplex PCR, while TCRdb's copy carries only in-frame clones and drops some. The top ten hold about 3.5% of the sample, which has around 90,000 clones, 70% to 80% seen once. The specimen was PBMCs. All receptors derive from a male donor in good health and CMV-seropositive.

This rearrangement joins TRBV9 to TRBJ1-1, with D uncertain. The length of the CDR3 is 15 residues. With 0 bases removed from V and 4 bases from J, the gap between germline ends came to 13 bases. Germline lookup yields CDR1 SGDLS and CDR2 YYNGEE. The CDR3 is CASSVGGSWSTEAFF. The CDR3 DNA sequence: TGTGCCAGCAGCGTAGGCGGATCCTGGAGCACTGAAGCTTTCTTT.

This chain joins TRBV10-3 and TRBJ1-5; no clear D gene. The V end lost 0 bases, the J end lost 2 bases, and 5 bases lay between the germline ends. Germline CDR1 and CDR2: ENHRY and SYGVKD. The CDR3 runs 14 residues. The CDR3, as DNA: TGTGCCATCAGTGAGTCCGGGGGCAATCAGCCCCAGCATTTT. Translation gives CAISESGGNQPQHF.

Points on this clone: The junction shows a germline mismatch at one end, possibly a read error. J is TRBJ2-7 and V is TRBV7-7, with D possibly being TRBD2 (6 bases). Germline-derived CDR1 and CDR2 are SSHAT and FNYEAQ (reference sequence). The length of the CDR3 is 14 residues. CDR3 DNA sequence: TGTGCTAGCAGCTCCTTGGAGGGATCCTACGAGCAGTACTTC. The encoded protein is CASSSLEGSYEQYF.

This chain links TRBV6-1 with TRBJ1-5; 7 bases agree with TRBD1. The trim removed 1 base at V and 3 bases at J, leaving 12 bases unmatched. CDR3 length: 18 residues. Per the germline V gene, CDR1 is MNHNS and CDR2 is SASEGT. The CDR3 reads CASSEGGGTVGVNQPQHF. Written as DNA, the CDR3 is TGTGCCAGCAGTGAAGGAGGAGGGACAGTGGGGGTCAATCAGCCCCAGCATTTT.

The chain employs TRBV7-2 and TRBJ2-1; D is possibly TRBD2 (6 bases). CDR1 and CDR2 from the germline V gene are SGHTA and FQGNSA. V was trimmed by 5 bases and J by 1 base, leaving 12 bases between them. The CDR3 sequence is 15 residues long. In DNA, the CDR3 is TGTGCCAGCAGCCAAGAGGCGGGATCCTACAATGAGCAGTTCTTC. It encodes CASSQEAGSYNEQFF.

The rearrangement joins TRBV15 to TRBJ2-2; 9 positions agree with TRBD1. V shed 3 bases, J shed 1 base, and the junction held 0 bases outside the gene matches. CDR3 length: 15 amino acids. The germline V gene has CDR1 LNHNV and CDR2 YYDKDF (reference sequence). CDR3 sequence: CATSRDRGNTGELFF. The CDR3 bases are TGTGCCACCAGCAGGGACAGGGGGAACACCGGGGAGCTGTTTTTT. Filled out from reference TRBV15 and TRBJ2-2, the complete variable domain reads DAMVIQNPRYQVTQFGKPVTLSCSQTLNHNVMYWYQQKSSQAPKLLFHYYDKDFNNEADTPDNFQSRRPNTSFCFLDIRSPGLGDTAMYLCATSRDRGNTGELFFGEGSRLTVL.

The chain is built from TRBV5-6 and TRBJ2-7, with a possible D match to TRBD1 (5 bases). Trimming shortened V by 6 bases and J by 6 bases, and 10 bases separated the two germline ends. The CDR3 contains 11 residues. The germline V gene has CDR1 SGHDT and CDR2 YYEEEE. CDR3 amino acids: CASTLGVEQYF. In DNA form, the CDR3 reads TGTGCCAGCACCCTAGGGGTCGAGCAGTACTTC.

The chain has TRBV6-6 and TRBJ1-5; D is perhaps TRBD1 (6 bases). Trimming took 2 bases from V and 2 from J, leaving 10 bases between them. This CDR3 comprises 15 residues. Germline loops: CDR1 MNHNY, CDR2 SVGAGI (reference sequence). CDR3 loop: CASSYPDSGNQPQHF. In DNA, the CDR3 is TGTGCCAGCAGTTACCCGGACAGCGGCAATCAGCCCCAGCATTTT.

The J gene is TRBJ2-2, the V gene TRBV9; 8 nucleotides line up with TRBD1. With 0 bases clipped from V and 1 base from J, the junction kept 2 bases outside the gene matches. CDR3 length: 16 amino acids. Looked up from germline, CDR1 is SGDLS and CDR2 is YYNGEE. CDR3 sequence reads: CASSVAGQGNTGELFF. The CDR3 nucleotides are TGTGCCAGCAGCGTAGCCGGACAGGGGAACACCGGGGAGCTGTTTTTT.

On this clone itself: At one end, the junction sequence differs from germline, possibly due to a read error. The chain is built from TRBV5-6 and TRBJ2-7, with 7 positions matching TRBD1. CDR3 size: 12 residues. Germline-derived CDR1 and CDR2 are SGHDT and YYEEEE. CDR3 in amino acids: CASSPGQAKWDF. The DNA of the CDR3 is TGTGCCAGCAGCCCCGGACAGGCAAAGTGGGACTTC.

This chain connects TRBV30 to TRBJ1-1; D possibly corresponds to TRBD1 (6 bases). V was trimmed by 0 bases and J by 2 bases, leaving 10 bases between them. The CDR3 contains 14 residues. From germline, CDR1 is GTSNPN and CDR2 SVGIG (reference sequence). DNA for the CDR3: TGTGCCTGGAGTGTCAGGGGCGCTAACACTGAAGCTTTCTTT. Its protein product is CAWSVRGANTEAFF. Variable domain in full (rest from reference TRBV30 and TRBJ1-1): SQTIHQWPATLVQPVGSPLSLECTVEGTSNPNLYWYRQAAGRGLQLLFYSVGIGQISSEVPQNLSASRPQDRQFILSSKKLLLSDSGFYLCAWSVRGANTEAFFGQGTRLTVV.

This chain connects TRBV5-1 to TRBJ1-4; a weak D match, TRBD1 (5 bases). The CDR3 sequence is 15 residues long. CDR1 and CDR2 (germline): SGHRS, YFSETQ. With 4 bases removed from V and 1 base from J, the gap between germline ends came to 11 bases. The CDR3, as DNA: TGCGCCAGCAGCCTTGCGGGGGTAACTAATGAAAAACTGTTTTTT. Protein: CASSLAGVTNEKLFF.

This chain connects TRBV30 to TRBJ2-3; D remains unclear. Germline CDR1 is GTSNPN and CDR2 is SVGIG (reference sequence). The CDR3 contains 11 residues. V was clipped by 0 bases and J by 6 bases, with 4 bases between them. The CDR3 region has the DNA TGTGCCTGGAGTGTATCTGATACGCAGTATTTT. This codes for CAWSVSDTQYF.

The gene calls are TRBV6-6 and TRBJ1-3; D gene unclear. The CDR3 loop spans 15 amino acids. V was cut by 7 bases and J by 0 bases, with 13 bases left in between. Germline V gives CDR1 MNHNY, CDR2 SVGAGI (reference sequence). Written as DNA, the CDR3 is TGTGCCAGCATTAACACCCGTAACTCTGGAAACACCATATATTTT. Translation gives CASINTRNSGNTIYF.

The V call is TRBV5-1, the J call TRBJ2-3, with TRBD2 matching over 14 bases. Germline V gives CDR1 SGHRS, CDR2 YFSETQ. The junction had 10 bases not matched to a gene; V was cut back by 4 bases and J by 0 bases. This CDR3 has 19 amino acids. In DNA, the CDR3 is TGCGCCAGCAGCCCAGGACTAGCGGGGGGACGAGCTAGCACAGATACGCAGTATTTT. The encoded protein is CASSPGLAGGRASTDTQYF.

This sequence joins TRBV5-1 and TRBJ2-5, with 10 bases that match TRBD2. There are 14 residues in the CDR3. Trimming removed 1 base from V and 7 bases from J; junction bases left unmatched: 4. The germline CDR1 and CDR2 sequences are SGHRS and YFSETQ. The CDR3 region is CASSLTSGAVTQYF. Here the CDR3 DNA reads TGCGCCAGCAGCTTGACTAGCGGGGCCGTGACCCAGTACTTC.

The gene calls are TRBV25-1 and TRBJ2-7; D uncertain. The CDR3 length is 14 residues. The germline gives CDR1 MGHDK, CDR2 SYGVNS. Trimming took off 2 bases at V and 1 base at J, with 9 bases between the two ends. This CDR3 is CASSEHGSSYEQYF. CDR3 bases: TGTGCCAGCAGTGAACATGGCAGTTCCTACGAGCAGTACTTC.

This chain's CDR3 is CASSSNPPAGEKLFF. The CDR3 region has the DNA TGTGCCAGCAGCTCGAACCCCCCCGCAGGTGAAAAACTGTTTTTT. The chain employs TRBV7-9 and TRBJ1-4; D gene unclear. V was trimmed by 4 bases and J by 7 bases, leaving 16 bases between them. The germline gives CDR1 SEHNR, CDR2 FQNEAQ (reference sequence). CDR3 length: 15 residues.

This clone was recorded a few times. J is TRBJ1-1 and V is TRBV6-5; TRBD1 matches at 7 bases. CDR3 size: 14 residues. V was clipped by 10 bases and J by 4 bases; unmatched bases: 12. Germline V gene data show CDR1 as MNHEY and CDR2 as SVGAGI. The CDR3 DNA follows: TGTGCCACGTACGGGAGACAGGGCCTCACTGAAGCTTTCTTT. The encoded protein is CATYGRQGLTEAFF.

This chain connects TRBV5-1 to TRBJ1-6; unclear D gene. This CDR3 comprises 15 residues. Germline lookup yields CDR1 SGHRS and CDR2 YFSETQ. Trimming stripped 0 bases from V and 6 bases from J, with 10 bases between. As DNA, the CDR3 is TGCGCCAGCAGCTTGGCCGACGACACTAATTCACCCCTCCACTTT. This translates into CASSLADDTNSPLHF.

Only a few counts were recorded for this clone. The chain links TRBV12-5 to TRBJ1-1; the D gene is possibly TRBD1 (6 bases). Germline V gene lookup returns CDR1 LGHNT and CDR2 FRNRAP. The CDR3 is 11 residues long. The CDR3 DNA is TGTGCACAGGGTACAAACACTGAAGCTTTCTTT. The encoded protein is CAQGTNTEAFF.

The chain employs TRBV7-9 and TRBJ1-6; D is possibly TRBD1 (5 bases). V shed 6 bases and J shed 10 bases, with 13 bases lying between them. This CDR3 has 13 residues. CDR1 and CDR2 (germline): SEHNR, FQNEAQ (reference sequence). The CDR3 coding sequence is TGTGCCAGCAGTGGGGCGGGAAGGTCACCCCTCCACTTT. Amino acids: CASSGAGRSPLHF.

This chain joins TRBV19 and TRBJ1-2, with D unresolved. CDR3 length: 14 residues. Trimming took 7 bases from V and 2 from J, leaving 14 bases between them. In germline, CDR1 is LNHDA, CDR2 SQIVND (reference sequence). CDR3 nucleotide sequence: TGTGCCAGTAATCGGGGAACTGCCAACTATGGCTACACCTTC. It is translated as CASNRGTANYGYTF.

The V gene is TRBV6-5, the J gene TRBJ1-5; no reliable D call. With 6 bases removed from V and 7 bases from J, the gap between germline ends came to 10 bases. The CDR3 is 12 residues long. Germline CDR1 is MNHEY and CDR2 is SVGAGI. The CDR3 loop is CASSSVGQPQHF. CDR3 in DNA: TGTGCCAGCAGCAGCGTCGGCCAGCCCCAGCATTTT.

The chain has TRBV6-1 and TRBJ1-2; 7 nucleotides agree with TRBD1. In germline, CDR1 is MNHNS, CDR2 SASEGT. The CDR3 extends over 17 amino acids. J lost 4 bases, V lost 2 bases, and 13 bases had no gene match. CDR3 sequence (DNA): TGTGCCAGCAGTGAAAGAGGCTTTTTAGGGGGCCTCTATGGCTACACCTTC. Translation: CASSERGFLGGLYGYTF.

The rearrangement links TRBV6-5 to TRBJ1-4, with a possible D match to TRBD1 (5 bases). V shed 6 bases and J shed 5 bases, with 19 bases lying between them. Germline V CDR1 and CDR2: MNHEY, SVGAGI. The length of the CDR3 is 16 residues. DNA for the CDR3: TGTGCCAGCAGATACCATCGGAGCGGGGGGAATGAAAAACTGTTTTTT. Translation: CASRYHRSGGNEKLFF.

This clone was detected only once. The CDR3 nucleotides are TGCAGTGCTAGGGTAGATGAGCAGTTCTTC. Amino acid sequence: CSARVDEQFF. This chain links TRBV20-1 with TRBJ2-1, with no clear D. From germline, CDR1 is DFQATT and CDR2 SNEGSKA (reference sequence). CDR3 length: 10 residues. Trimming pared 3 bases from V and 8 bases from J, leaving 5 bases between.

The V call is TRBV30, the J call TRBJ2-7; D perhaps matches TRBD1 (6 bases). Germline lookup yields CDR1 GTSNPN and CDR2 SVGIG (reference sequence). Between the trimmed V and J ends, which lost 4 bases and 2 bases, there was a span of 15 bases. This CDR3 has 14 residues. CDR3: CAWTLDSRPYEQYF. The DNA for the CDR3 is TGTGCCTGGACACTGGACAGCAGACCCTACGAGCAGTACTTC.

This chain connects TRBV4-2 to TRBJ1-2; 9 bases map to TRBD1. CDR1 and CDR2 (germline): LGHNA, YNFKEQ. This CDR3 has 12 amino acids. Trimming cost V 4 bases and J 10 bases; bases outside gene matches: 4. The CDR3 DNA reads TGTGCCAGCAGCCCCCGGGACAGGGTCTACACCTTC. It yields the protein CASSPRDRVYTF.

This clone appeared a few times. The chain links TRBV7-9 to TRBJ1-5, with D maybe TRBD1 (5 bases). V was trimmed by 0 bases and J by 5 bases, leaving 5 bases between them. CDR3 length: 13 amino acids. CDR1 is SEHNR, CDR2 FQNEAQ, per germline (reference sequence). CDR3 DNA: TGTGCCAGCAGCTTAGCAGGGGATCAGCCCCAGCATTTT. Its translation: CASSLAGDQPQHF.

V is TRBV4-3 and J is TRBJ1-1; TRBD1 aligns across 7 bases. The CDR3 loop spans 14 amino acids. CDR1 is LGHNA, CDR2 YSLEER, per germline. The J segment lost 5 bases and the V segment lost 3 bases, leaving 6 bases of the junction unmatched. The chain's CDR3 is CASSHTGVRTEAFF. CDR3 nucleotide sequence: TGCGCCAGCAGCCATACAGGGGTGCGGACTGAAGCTTTCTTT.

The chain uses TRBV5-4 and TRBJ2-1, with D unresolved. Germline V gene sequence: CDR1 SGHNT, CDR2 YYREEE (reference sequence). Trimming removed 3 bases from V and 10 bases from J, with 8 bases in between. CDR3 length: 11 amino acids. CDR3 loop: CASSSLSEQFF. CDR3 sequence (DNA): TGTGCCAGCAGCTCCTTGTCGGAGCAGTTCTTC.